Following are 30 T cell receptor beta chains from one sample sequenced in a study of blood T cell repertoires in COVID-19. The table came from immunoSEQ multiplex PCR; TCRdb's copy has only in-frame clones and leaves some out. The table lists approximately 140,000 clones, approximately 84% of them singletons. Sequenced sample: PBMCs or T cells enriched from blood (not recorded which). These receptors were collected from a man aged 35 to 55 with acute COVID-19.

The rearrangement links TRBV30 to TRBJ1-2; no definite D call. Germline lookup yields CDR1 GTSNPN and CDR2 SVGIG (reference sequence). This CDR3 comprises 12 residues. Trimming stripped 5 bases from V and 3 bases from J, with 10 bases between. CDR3 region: CAWGPTDYGYTF. CDR3 nucleotide sequence: TGTGCCTGGGGACCAACAGACTATGGCTACACCTTC.

The chain has TRBV19 and TRBJ1-5, with a tentative D call TRBD1 (6 bases). Germline CDR1 is LNHDA and CDR2 is SQIVND (reference sequence). This CDR3 has 15 residues. With 11 bases removed from V and 2 bases from J, the gap between germline ends came to 19 bases. The CDR3 DNA reads TGTGCCGCCTCTTTAGGACAGCCGGGCAATCAGCCCCAGCATTTT. It is translated as CAASLGQPGNQPQHF. Full variable domain (rest looked up from reference TRBV19 and TRBJ1-5): DGGITQSPKYLFRKEGQNVTLSCEQNLNHDAMYWYRQDPGQGLRLIYYSQIVNDFQKGDIAEGYSVSREKKESFPLTVTSAQKNPTAFYLCAASLGQPGNQPQHFGDGTRLSIL.

This clone has more than one count but fewer than ten. V usage is TRBV6-5 and J usage is TRBJ1-2, with D possibly being TRBD1 (5 bases). This CDR3 contains 14 residues. The V end lost 0 bases, the J end lost 3 bases, and 8 bases lay between the germline ends. Germline CDR1 and CDR2: MNHEY and SVGAGI. The CDR3 nucleotides read TGTGCCAGCAGTTACTCGGGGGGGGACTATGGCTACACCTTC. It translates to CASSYSGGDYGYTF.

The V and J genes are TRBV9 and TRBJ2-2; TRBD1 matches at 10 bases. The germline CDR1 and CDR2 sequences are SGDLS and YYNGEE. This CDR3 comprises 16 residues. J lost 5 bases, V lost 3 bases, and 7 bases had no gene match. The CDR3 loop is CASSAGTGVETGELFF. CDR3 nucleotide sequence: TGTGCCAGCAGCGCTGGGACAGGGGTAGAAACCGGGGAGCTGTTTTTT. Drawing the rest from reference TRBV9 and TRBJ2-2, the complete variable domain is DSGVTQTPKHLITATGQRVTLRCSPRSGDLSVYWYQQSLDQGLQFLIQYYNGEERAKGNILERFSAQQFPDLHSELNLSSLELGDSALYFCASSAGTGVETGELFFGEGSRLTVL.

CDR3 region: CASSLDRGNYGYTF. The DNA for the CDR3 is TGTGCCAGCTCTCTCGACAGGGGTAACTATGGCTACACCTTC. J is TRBJ1-2 and V is TRBV18, with 8 bases matching TRBD1. This CDR3 has 14 residues. Trimming cost V 6 bases and J 1 base; bases outside gene matches: 4. Germline values: CDR1 KGHSH, CDR2 LQKENI.

The chain recombines TRBV27 with TRBJ2-2, with 8 nucleotides matching TRBD2. Germline CDR1 reads MNHEY; CDR2 reads SMNVEV (reference sequence). Germline trimming cut 7 bases from V and 3 bases from J; bases unmatched to any gene: 7. This CDR3 contains 15 residues. DNA for the CDR3: TGTGCCAGCACCCGGAGCGGGGGTGACACCGGGGAGCTGTTTTTT. Protein: CASTRSGGDTGELFF.

The chain has TRBV4-1 and TRBJ1-2; 12 bases match TRBD1. CDR3 size: 17 residues. Germline loops: CDR1 MGHRA, CDR2 YSYEKL. V was pared by 0 bases and J by 5 bases, with 7 bases of the junction left unmatched. The CDR3 reads CASSQDLGTGGAYGYTF. In DNA form, the CDR3 reads TGCGCCAGCAGCCAAGATTTGGGGACAGGGGGCGCGTATGGCTACACCTTC.

The V gene is TRBV28, the J gene TRBJ2-2; 7 bases are shared with TRBD1. Losses at the gene ends were 7 bases for V and 6 bases for J; bases not matched to a gene: 5. This CDR3 contains 13 residues. CDR1 is MDHEN, CDR2 SYDVKM, per germline. The CDR3 sequence is CASTPGGSGELFF. The CDR3 nucleotides read TGTGCCAGCACCCCAGGGGGATCCGGGGAGCTGTTTTTT.

The chain is built from TRBV30 and TRBJ1-1; D call uncertain. This CDR3 has 13 amino acids. The V and J ends lost 0 bases and 3 bases respectively, with 8 bases between them. Germline CDR1 reads GTSNPN; CDR2 reads SVGIG (reference sequence). The CDR3 here is CAWSVQVDTEAFF. In DNA, the CDR3 is TGTGCCTGGAGTGTCCAGGTAGACACTGAAGCTTTCTTT.

V is TRBV5-6 and J is TRBJ2-7; TRBD1 agrees at 7 bases. J gave up 2 bases and V 1 base, and 0 bases lay outside the gene matches. This CDR3 has 13 residues. From germline, CDR1 is SGHDT and CDR2 YYEEEE. CDR3: CASSLTGAYEQYF. CDR3 sequence (DNA): TGTGCCAGCAGCTTGACAGGGGCCTACGAGCAGTACTTC.

This clone is a singleton in its sample. V gene TRBV7-6 combines with J gene TRBJ2-1, with D possibly matching TRBD2 (6 bases). Trimming removed 5 bases from V and 8 bases from J, with 16 bases in between. This CDR3 has 14 amino acids. The V gene's germline CDR1 is SGHVS and CDR2 FNYEAQ. The CDR3 loop is CASSTGTSSYEQFF. The CDR3 DNA reads TGTGCCAGCAGCACCGGGACTTCCTCCTATGAGCAGTTCTTC.

The chain uses TRBV3-1 (or the pseudogene TRBV3-2) and TRBJ2-5; 11 bases align to TRBD2. CDR3 length: 15 residues. After removal of 3 bases from V and 4 bases from J, the junction contained 4 bases not matched to a gene. Germline V gene lookup returns CDR1 LGHDT and CDR2 YNNKEL (reference sequence). CDR3 loop: CASSQTGLAGETQYF. CDR3 in DNA: TGTGCCAGCAGCCAGACTGGACTAGCGGGAGAGACCCAGTACTTC.

This clone occurred once. This chain joins TRBV19 and TRBJ1-5, with D maybe TRBD1 (6 bases). Per germline, CDR1 LNHDA and CDR2 SQIVND (reference sequence). V shed 5 bases and J shed 7 bases, with 21 bases lying between them. The CDR3 covers 16 residues. CDR3 nucleotide sequence: TGTGCCAGTAGTGGATTGGTCGGGACACTCACCCAGCCCCAGCATTTT. This sequence encodes CASSGLVGTLTQPQHF.

The chain has TRBV28 and TRBJ2-5; 12 bases are shared with TRBD2. Trimming cost V 2 bases and J 5 bases; bases outside gene matches: 6. CDR1 and CDR2 (germline): MDHEN, SYDVKM. CDR3 length equals 16 residues. The CDR3 region has the DNA TGTGCCAGCAGTTTAAGACTAGCGGGGGTATCGGAGACCCAGTACTTC. Amino acid sequence: CASSLRLAGVSETQYF.

This rearrangement joins TRBV4-2 to TRBJ1-3; D gene uncertain. The CDR3 contains 13 residues. Germline CDR1 reads LGHNA; CDR2 reads YNFKEQ. Deletions cut 8 bases from V and 3 bases from J, with 11 bases between. CDR3 protein: CASGSGYGNTIYF. The CDR3 nucleotides are TGTGCCAGCGGTTCGGGTTATGGAAACACCATATATTTT.

The chain couples TRBV28 to TRBJ2-7; tentatively, D is TRBD1 (6 bases). The V end lost 8 bases, the J end lost 4 bases, and 18 bases lay between the germline ends. CDR1 MDHEN and CDR2 SYDVKM come from the germline V gene. CDR3 length: 14 amino acids. The CDR3 protein is CASSTAGDGYEQYF. The CDR3 nucleotides are TGTGCCAGCTCGACGGCAGGGGATGGGTACGAGCAGTACTTC. Variable domain in full (rest from reference TRBV28 and TRBJ2-7): DVKVTQSSRYLVKRTGEKVFLECVQDMDHENMFWYRQDPGLGLRLIYFSYDVKMKEKGDIPEGYSVSREKKERFSLILESASTNQTSMYLCASSTAGDGYEQYFGPGTRLTVT.

The chain links TRBV2 to TRBJ2-1; 7 bases fit TRBD1. J gave up 10 bases and V 6 bases, and 18 bases lay outside the gene matches. Germline assignment: CDR1 SNHLY and CDR2 FYNNEI. There are 16 residues in the CDR3. Here the CDR3 DNA reads TGTGCCAGCAGAGGGCTATCCGAATCAGGGGGTGCCGAGCAGTTCTTC. It translates to CASRGLSESGGAEQFF.

V and J are TRBV7-2 and TRBJ1-3; D is uncertain. The CDR3 contains 16 residues. CDR1 is SGHTA and CDR2 is FQGNSA in the germline V gene. Trimming left V 5 bases short and J 0 bases short, with 14 bases between. CDR3 amino acids: CASSPAGGTSGNTIYF. The CDR3 coding sequence is TGTGCCAGCAGCCCAGCGGGTGGAACCTCTGGAAACACCATATATTTT.

The chain joins TRBV2 to TRBJ1-5; 8 bases map to TRBD1. This CDR3 has 13 residues. Germline CDR1 and CDR2: SNHLY and FYNNEI. Losses at the gene ends were 6 bases for V and 6 bases for J; bases not matched to a gene: 4. The CDR3 here is CASRGDRRQPQHF. CDR3 nucleotides: TGTGCCAGCAGGGGGGACAGGCGTCAGCCCCAGCATTTT. The full variable domain, rest sourced from reference TRBV2 and TRBJ1-5, is EPEVTQTPSHQVTQMGQEVILRCVPISNHLYFYWYRQILGQKVEFLVSFYNNEISEKSEIFDDQFSVERPDGSNFTLKIRSTKLEDSAMYFCASRGDRRQPQHFGDGTRLSIL.

This clone was counted once. The chain has TRBV5-6 and TRBJ2-6, with 7 bases matching TRBD1. This CDR3 region has 18 residues. Looked up from germline, CDR1 is SGHDT and CDR2 is YYEEEE. The V gene end was trimmed by 4 bases and the J gene end by 2 bases; junction bases not matched to a gene: 12. The CDR3 reads CASSRQGSPMPGANVLTF. The CDR3 DNA follows: TGTGCCAGCAGCCGACAGGGCAGCCCCATGCCTGGGGCCAACGTCCTGACTTTC. The full variable domain, rest sourced from reference TRBV5-6 and TRBJ2-6, is DAGVTQSPTHLIKTRGQQVTLRCSPKSGHDTVSWYQQALGQGPQFIFQYYEEEERQRGNFPDRFSGHQFPNYSSELNVNALLLGDSALYLCASSRQGSPMPGANVLTFGAGSRLTVL.

This clone occurred once. This chain connects TRBV29-1 to TRBJ1-3; no reliable D call. Germline V CDR1 and CDR2: SQVTM, ANQGSEA. Trimming took off 7 bases at V and 1 base at J, with 8 bases between the two ends. The CDR3 consists of 12 residues. The CDR3 here is CSGGLSGNTIYF. CDR3 nucleotides: TGCAGCGGTGGACTGTCTGGAAACACCATATATTTT.

The rearrangement links TRBV13 to TRBJ2-2; the D gene is possibly TRBD1 (6 bases). Germline V gives CDR1 PRHDT, CDR2 FYEKMQ (reference sequence). The CDR3 extends over 16 amino acids. Trimming removed 5 bases from V and 5 bases from J, with 18 bases in between. The CDR3 spells CASSPQGWLGTGELFF. For the CDR3, the DNA is TGTGCCAGCAGCCCACAGGGTTGGCTTGGGACCGGGGAGCTGTTTTTT.

This clone was detected only once. The gene calls are TRBV16 and TRBJ2-2; 7 nucleotides match TRBD2. CDR1 is KGHSY, CDR2 FQNENV, per germline. The CDR3 totals 16 residues. V shed 0 bases, J shed 0 bases, and the junction held 1 base outside the gene matches. CDR3 nucleotide sequence: TGTGCCAGCAGCCAATCTGCGGGAGCGAACACCGGGGAGCTGTTTTTT. Translation gives CASSQSAGANTGELFF.

The gene calls are TRBV5-1 and TRBJ1-1; D remains unclear. Looked up from germline, CDR1 is SGHRS and CDR2 is YFSETQ. Trimming shortened V by 8 bases and J by 4 bases, and 15 bases separated the two germline ends. This CDR3 is built from 13 residues. The CDR3 spells CASKQVESTEAFF. The CDR3 bases are TGCGCCAGTAAACAAGTGGAGAGCACTGAAGCTTTCTTT.

This clone came up a few times. V and J are TRBV19 and TRBJ2-2, with a tentative D call TRBD2 (6 bases). V shed 7 bases and J shed 4 bases, with 16 bases lying between them. Germline V gene lookup returns CDR1 LNHDA and CDR2 SQIVND (reference sequence). CDR3 length: 15 amino acids. The CDR3 is CASMPTSYGTGELFF. Written as DNA, the CDR3 is TGTGCCAGTATGCCGACTAGTTATGGCACCGGGGAGCTGTTTTTT.

This chain uses TRBV19 with TRBJ1-4, with TRBD1 identical over 7 bases. V shed 9 bases, J shed 7 bases, and the junction held 8 bases outside the gene matches. CDR3 length equals 13 residues. Germline CDR1 LNHDA, CDR2 SQIVND (reference sequence). The CDR3 protein is CASSTGQAEKLFF. The CDR3 DNA reads TGTGCCAGCTCGACAGGGCAGGCTGAAAAACTGTTTTTT.

This clone was observed once. J is TRBJ2-3 and V is TRBV25-1; a weak D match, TRBD2 (5 bases). V was pared by 5 bases and J by 4 bases, with 7 bases between. Germline CDR1 reads MGHDK; CDR2 reads SYGVNS. The CDR3 has 12 amino acids. The DNA for the CDR3 is TGTGCCAGCAGTAAGAGGGCAGATACGCAGTATTTT. This sequence encodes CASSKRADTQYF.

This chain joins TRBV12-3 or TRBV12-4 and TRBJ2-4; D perhaps matches TRBD1 (5 bases). Trimming pared 6 bases from V and 4 bases from J, leaving 10 bases between. CDR3 length equals 13 residues. CDR3 region: CASSQGSKNIQYF. Here the CDR3 DNA reads TGTGCCAGCAGCCAGGGTTCGAAAAACATTCAGTACTTC.

The chain employs TRBV7-6 and TRBJ2-2; TRBD1 matches at 7 bases. V was pared by 6 bases and J by 7 bases, with 8 bases of the junction left unmatched. Germline V lookup: CDR1 SGHVS, CDR2 FNYEAQ. The length of the CDR3 is 14 residues. Here the CDR3 DNA reads TGTGCCAGCAGATCGAACAGGGGTGGCGGGGAGCTGTTTTTT. Protein sequence: CASRSNRGGGELFF. The full variable domain, with the rest looked up from reference TRBV7-6 and TRBJ2-2, is GAGVSQSPRYKVTKRGQDVALRCDPISGHVSLYWYRQALGQGPEFLTYFNYEAQQDKSGLPNDRFSAERPEGSISTLTIQRTEQRDSAMYRCASRSNRGGGELFFGEGSRLTVL.

The chain uses TRBV5-1 and TRBJ2-2, with 8 bases fitting TRBD1. CDR3 length: 14 amino acids. Looked up from germline, CDR1 is SGHRS and CDR2 is YFSETQ. With 3 bases clipped from V and 6 bases from J, the junction kept 4 bases outside the gene matches. As DNA, the CDR3 is TGCGCCAGCAGCTCCCAGGGGGCGCCCGGGGAGCTGTTTTTT. Protein sequence: CASSSQGAPGELFF.